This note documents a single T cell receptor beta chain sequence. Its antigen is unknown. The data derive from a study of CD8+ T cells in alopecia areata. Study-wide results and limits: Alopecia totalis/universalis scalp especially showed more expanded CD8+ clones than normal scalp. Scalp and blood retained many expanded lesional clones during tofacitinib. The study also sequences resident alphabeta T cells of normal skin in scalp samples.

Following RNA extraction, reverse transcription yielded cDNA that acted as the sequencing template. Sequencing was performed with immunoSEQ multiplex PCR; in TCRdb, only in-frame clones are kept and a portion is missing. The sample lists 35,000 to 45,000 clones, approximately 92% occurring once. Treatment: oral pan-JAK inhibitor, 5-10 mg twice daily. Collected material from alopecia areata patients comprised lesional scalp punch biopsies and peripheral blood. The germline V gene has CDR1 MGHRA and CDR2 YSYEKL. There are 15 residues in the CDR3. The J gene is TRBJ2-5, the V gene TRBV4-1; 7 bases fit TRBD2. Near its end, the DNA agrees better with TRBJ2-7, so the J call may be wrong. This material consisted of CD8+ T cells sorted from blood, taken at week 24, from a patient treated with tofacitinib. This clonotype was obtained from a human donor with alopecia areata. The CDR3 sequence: CASSQEDSSGYEQYF. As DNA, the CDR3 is TGCGCCAGCAGCCAAGAAGATTCTAGCGGCTACGAGCAGTACTTC.